The 23 T cell receptor beta chains presented below share a single source sample, sequenced in a study of blood T cell repertoires in COVID-19. Sequencing was performed with immunoSEQ multiplex PCR; in TCRdb, only in-frame clones are kept and a portion is missing. In the table there are over 100,000 clones, roughly 87% of which are singletons. Specimen: peripheral blood. The source is a man aged 80 or over with acute or convalescent COVID-19.

The chain links TRBV6-1 to TRBJ1-5; D is unclear. The CDR3 contains 14 residues. Trimming took 5 bases from V and 3 from J, leaving 11 bases between them. The germline CDR1 and CDR2 sequences are MNHNS and SASEGT. CDR3 residues: CASSYLEDNQPQHF. The CDR3 DNA follows: TGTGCCAGCAGTTATCTGGAGGACAATCAGCCCCAGCATTTT.

This chain uses TRBV6-1 with TRBJ2-7; unclear D gene. This CDR3 is built from 12 residues. Germline V CDR1 and CDR2: MNHNS, SASEGT. Trimming stripped 5 bases from V and 2 bases from J, with 7 bases between. The CDR3 DNA reads TGTGCCAGCAGTTCCCCTACCTACGAGCAGTACTTC. Protein product: CASSSPTYEQYF.

The J gene is TRBJ1-1, the V gene TRBV9, with D uncertain. Trimming removed 0 bases at V and 8 bases at J, with 8 bases between. CDR1 and CDR2 (germline): SGDLS, YYNGEE. The CDR3 totals 12 residues. The CDR3 bases are TGTGCCAGCAGCGTAGGCGCGGGAGAAGCTTTCTTT. It is translated as CASSVGAGEAFF. Full variable domain (missing parts from reference TRBV9 and TRBJ1-1): DSGVTQTPKHLITATGQRVTLRCSPRSGDLSVYWYQQSLDQGLQFLIQYYNGEERAKGNILERFSAQQFPDLHSELNLSSLELGDSALYFCASSVGAGEAFFGQGTRLTVV.

The chain combines TRBV10-2 with TRBJ1-5; 7 bases line up with TRBD1. The V gene's germline CDR1 is WSHSY and CDR2 SAAADI. V shed 6 bases, J shed 6 bases, and the junction held 5 bases outside the gene matches. The CDR3 runs 13 residues. CDR3 sequence reads: CASREGATQPQHF. CDR3 nucleotides: TGCGCCAGCAGAGAGGGGGCGACTCAGCCCCAGCATTTT.

The chain recombines TRBV7-9 with TRBJ1-4; TRBD1 agrees at 9 bases. After removal of 5 bases from V and 7 bases from J, the junction contained 5 bases not matched to a gene. The germline V gene has CDR1 SEHNR and CDR2 FQNEAQ (reference sequence). The CDR3 contains 14 residues. CDR3 amino acids: CASSKDRGGEKLFF. CDR3 in DNA: TGTGCCAGCAGCAAGGACAGGGGTGGTGAAAAACTGTTTTTT.

V is TRBV28 and J is TRBJ2-1; 13 bases align to TRBD2. Germline-derived CDR1 and CDR2 are MDHEN and SYDVKM. The J segment lost 1 base and the V segment lost 5 bases, leaving 11 bases of the junction unmatched. The CDR3 runs 19 residues. CDR3 region: CASSPPGLAGMGSYNEQFF. As DNA, the CDR3 is TGTGCCAGCAGTCCCCCGGGACTAGCGGGAATGGGTTCCTACAATGAGCAGTTCTTC. The full variable domain, in which reference TRBV28 and TRBJ2-1 provide the parts outside the CDR3, is DVKVTQSSRYLVKRTGEKVFLECVQDMDHENMFWYRQDPGLGLRLIYFSYDVKMKEKGDIPEGYSVSREKKERFSLILESASTNQTSMYLCASSPPGLAGMGSYNEQFFGPGTRLTVL.

The chain combines TRBV5-1 with TRBJ2-1; 8 bases fit TRBD2. The CDR3 is made up of 14 amino acids. V shed 2 bases, J shed 7 bases, and the junction held 5 bases outside the gene matches. Germline V gene sequence: CDR1 SGHRS, CDR2 YFSETQ. As DNA, the CDR3 is TGCGCCAGCAGCTTCTCAGCGGGAGTGAATGAGCAGTTCTTC. This encodes CASSFSAGVNEQFF. Full variable domain (missing parts from reference TRBV5-1 and TRBJ2-1): KAGVTQTPRYLIKTRGQQVTLSCSPISGHRSVSWYQQTPGQGLQFLFEYFSETQRNKGNFPGRFSGRQFSNSRSEMNVSTLELGDSALYLCASSFSAGVNEQFFGPGTRLTVL.

The chain uses TRBV21-1 and TRBJ2-3; the table calls TRBD2, which could not be checked here. TRBV21-1 is noted as a pseudogene. This CDR3 is 18 amino acids long. The chain's CDR3 is CASRGGRPSWDGTDTQYF. In DNA, the CDR3 is TGTGCCAGCAGGGGGGGGCGCCCCAGTTGGGACGGAACAGATACGCAGTATTTT.

The rearrangement links TRBV19 to TRBJ2-3, with 13 bases matching TRBD2. The J segment lost 3 bases and the V segment lost 2 bases, leaving 5 bases of the junction unmatched. The CDR3 runs to 17 residues. The V gene's germline CDR1 is LNHDA and CDR2 SQIVND (reference sequence). The CDR3, as DNA: TGTGCCAGTAGTATAACGACTAGCGGGAGGTCAACAGATACGCAGTATTTT. Amino acids: CASSITTSGRSTDTQYF.

This clone appeared once. The chain recombines TRBV5-4 with TRBJ2-7, with 10 bases matching TRBD1. The CDR3 runs 14 residues. Germline V CDR1 and CDR2: SGHNT, YYREEE (reference sequence). V was pared by 4 bases and J by 3 bases, with 4 bases of the junction left unmatched. CDR3 nucleotides: TGTGCCAGCAGCGCCCGGGACAGGGGCTACGAGCAGTACTTC. The encoded protein is CASSARDRGYEQYF.

The chain recombines TRBV5-1 with TRBJ2-1; the match to TRBD2 covers 11 bases. With V trimmed by 1 base and J by 6 bases, 3 bases remained unmatched. This CDR3 has 15 amino acids. CDR1 SGHRS and CDR2 YFSETQ come from the germline V gene. The CDR3 loop reads CASSLTSGSINEQFF. The DNA of the CDR3 is TGCGCCAGCAGCTTGACTAGCGGGAGCATCAATGAGCAGTTCTTC.

The V gene is TRBV11-1, the J gene TRBJ2-7; no clear D gene. This CDR3 spans 12 amino acids. Trimming left V 4 bases short and J 4 bases short, with 8 bases between. Per germline, CDR1 SGHAT and CDR2 FQDESV (reference sequence). The chain's CDR3 is CASSSQRYEQYF. CDR3 in DNA: TGTGCCAGCAGCTCTCAACGGTACGAGCAGTACTTC. Full variable domain (missing parts from reference TRBV11-1 and TRBJ2-7): EAEVAQSPRYKITEKSQAVAFWCDPISGHATLYWYRQILGQGPELLVQFQDESVVDDSQLPKDRFSAERLKGVDSTLKIQPAELGDSAMYLCASSSQRYEQYFGPGTRLTVT.

This chain links TRBV7-3 with TRBJ2-3, with TRBD2 matching 7 bases. Germline CDR1 SGHTA, CDR2 FQGTGA. Trimming took 2 bases from V and 13 from J; bases not matched to a gene: 12. This CDR3 is 14 amino acids long. The CDR3 nucleotides are TGTGCCAGCAGCTTACCCCCCGGGGACTACCGGAAGTATTTT. Its protein is CASSLPPGDYRKYF.

This clone was picked up one time. The chain has TRBV20-1 and TRBJ1-1, with D maybe TRBD1 (5 bases). The CDR3 runs 14 residues. V was pared by 3 bases and J by 4 bases, with 15 bases between. CDR1 is DFQATT and CDR2 is SNEGSKA in the germline V gene (reference sequence). The CDR3 DNA sequence: TGCAGTGCTAGTACATGGCAGGGACTCACTGAAGCTTTCTTT. This translates into CSASTWQGLTEAFF.

The chain recombines TRBV7-8 with TRBJ2-3; 7 bases are a match to TRBD1. The CDR3 has 16 residues. Germline V gene lookup returns CDR1 SGHVS and CDR2 FQNEAQ. The junction had 7 bases not matched to a gene; V was cut back by 3 bases and J by 1 base. The CDR3 sequence: CASSFRQGAGTDTQYF. DNA of the CDR3: TGTGCCAGCAGCTTCCGACAGGGAGCGGGCACAGATACGCAGTATTTT.

V and J are TRBV13 and TRBJ2-3; 12 bases match TRBD1. Losses at the gene ends were 5 bases for V and 5 bases for J; bases not matched to a gene: 8. The CDR3 is 16 residues long. The V gene's germline CDR1 is PRHDT and CDR2 FYEKMQ (reference sequence). Here the CDR3 DNA reads TGTGCCAGCAGCCTCCCGGGACAGGGGGCGAAAGATACGCAGTATTTT. Its translation is CASSLPGQGAKDTQYF.

This chain links TRBV5-6 with TRBJ1-4; TRBD1 agrees at 7 bases. CDR1 is SGHDT, CDR2 YYEEEE, per germline. After removal of 1 base from V and 6 bases from J, the junction contained 3 bases not matched to a gene. The CDR3 loop spans 14 amino acids. The CDR3 spells CASSLKGADEKLFF. In DNA form, the CDR3 reads TGTGCCAGCAGCTTGAAGGGGGCGGATGAAAAACTGTTTTTT. Supplemented by reference TRBV5-6 and TRBJ1-4, the full variable domain reads DAGVTQSPTHLIKTRGQQVTLRCSPKSGHDTVSWYQQALGQGPQFIFQYYEEEERQRGNFPDRFSGHQFPNYSSELNVNALLLGDSALYLCASSLKGADEKLFFGSGTQLSVL.

The V and J genes are TRBV6-6 and TRBJ2-7; TRBD1 might be the D (6 bases). The CDR3 extends over 15 amino acids. Deletions cut 2 bases from V and 2 bases from J, with 13 bases between. Looked up from germline, CDR1 is MNHNY and CDR2 is SVGAGI (reference sequence). CDR3 amino acids: CASSYRGSIAYEQYF. The CDR3 nucleotides read TGTGCCAGCAGTTACAGGGGGTCAATTGCCTACGAGCAGTACTTC.

The rearrangement joins TRBV7-3 to TRBJ1-6; 7 nucleotides align to TRBD1. CDR3 length equals 15 residues. Germline loops: CDR1 SGHTA, CDR2 FQGTGA. Losses at the gene ends were 4 bases for V and 6 bases for J; bases not matched to a gene: 6. This chain's CDR3 is CASSSAPGGNSPLHF. In DNA, the CDR3 is TGTGCCAGCAGCTCCGCCCCAGGGGGTAATTCACCCCTCCACTTT.

The chain recombines TRBV2 with TRBJ1-1; D is perhaps TRBD1 (5 bases). This CDR3 is built from 13 residues. The V end lost 4 bases, the J end lost 11 bases, and 17 bases lay between the germline ends. The germline V gene encodes CDR1 SNHLY and CDR2 FYNNEI. The CDR3 here is CASSGGQGGTAFF. CDR3 DNA sequence: TGTGCCAGCAGTGGCGGGCAGGGAGGTACGGCTTTCTTT.

This clone was seen a single time. The chain carries TRBV5-4 and TRBJ1-5; TRBD1 matches at 9 bases. Germline V CDR1 and CDR2: SGHNT, YYREEE (reference sequence). V lost 4 bases, J lost 4 bases, and 3 bases stayed unmatched. There are 14 residues in the CDR3. CDR3 amino acids: CASSTQGANQPQHF. CDR3 DNA sequence: TGTGCCAGCAGCACACAGGGGGCAAATCAGCCCCAGCATTTT.

The chain couples TRBV9 to TRBJ1-4; TRBD1 matches at 7 bases. V lost 2 bases and J lost 13; bases outside the gene matches: 14. CDR1 and CDR2 from the germline V gene are SGDLS and YYNGEE. CDR3 length: 15 amino acids. In nucleotides, the CDR3 is TGTGCCAGCAGCGTTTCAGGGGGAACAGCCTCCGCACTGTTTTTT. Translating it yields CASSVSGGTASALFF.

The chain recombines TRBV6-5 with TRBJ2-1; 8 nucleotides agree with TRBD1. In germline, CDR1 is MNHEY, CDR2 SVGAGI. The CDR3 is 15 amino acids. J lost 6 bases, V lost 6 bases, and 10 bases had no gene match. Here the CDR3 DNA reads TGTGCCAGCAGGAAGGACAGGGTAAGATTCAATGAGCAGTTCTTC. Translating gives CASRKDRVRFNEQFF.